Listed below are T cell receptor beta chains from one sample, sequenced in a study of T cell responses to AZD1222 COVID-19 vaccine. TCRdb's copy holds only in-frame clones and misses some; the assay was immunoSEQ multiplex PCR. This sample has approximately 210,000 clones, with 91% found just once. The sequenced sample was peripheral blood, obtained 28 days after the second AZD1222 dose. All receptors come from an adult who received the AZD1222 COVID-19 vaccine. Both conserved end residues are part of each CDR3. The order of the fields is J gene, D gene, clone size, V gene, CDR3 protein, CDR3 DNA. D genes are given only for firm matches. Only some rows state a clone size, as once, few, many or a class for expanded clones.

>TRBJ1-1|TRBD1|once|TRBV2
CASIRQGYEAFF
TGTGCCAGCATCAGACAGGGATATGAAGCTTTCTTT
>TRBJ2-7|-|-|TRBV9
CASSVALGEPYEQYF
TGTGCCAGCAGCGTAGCGCTGGGAGAGCCCTACGAGCAGTACTTC
>TRBJ2-1|-|-|TRBV28
CASSLMGFYNEQFF
TGTGCCAGCAGTTTGATGGGATTCTACAATGAGCAGTTCTTC
>TRBJ2-7|TRBD1|-|TRBV2
CASSTDRATYEQYF
TGTGCCAGCAGCACGGACAGGGCCACCTACGAGCAGTACTTC
>TRBJ1-2|-|-|TRBV18
CASSPLEGSYGYTF
TGTGCCAGCTCACCGCTGGAGGGTAGCTATGGCTACACCTTC
>TRBJ1-3|-|-|TRBV6-5
CASSSWGTAGNTIYF
TGTGCCAGCAGTTCCTGGGGAACGGCTGGAAACACCATATATTTT
>TRBJ2-4|TRBD2|-|TRBV9
CASSVDRLAGMNIQYF
TGTGCCAGCAGCGTAGACCGTCTAGCGGGAATGAACATTCAGTACTTC
>TRBJ2-1|TRBD2|-|TRBV11-2
CASSYTTSGFYNEQFF
TGTGCCAGCAGTTATACGACTAGCGGATTCTACAATGAGCAGTTCTTC
>TRBJ2-7|TRBD1|-|TRBV4-2
CASSQSWDRSYEQYF
TGTGCCAGCAGCCAAAGTTGGGACAGGAGCTACGAGCAGTACTTC
>TRBJ1-2|-|-|TRBV14
CASSQVRSPLPYGYTF
TGTGCCAGCAGCCAAGTGAGGTCGCCTCTTCCCTATGGCTACACCTTC
>TRBJ1-2|-|-|TRBV28
CASTRSINYGYTF
TGTGCCAGCACCCGGTCCATTAACTATGGCTACACCTTC
>TRBJ2-7|TRBD1|-|TRBV14
CASSLTGTGLYEQYF
TGTGCCAGCAGCCTTACCGGGACAGGCCTTTACGAGCAGTACTTC
>TRBJ2-2|TRBD1|-|TRBV11-2
CASSLRTGIAGELFF
TGTGCCAGCAGCTTAAGGACAGGGATAGCCGGGGAGCTGTTTTTT
>TRBJ1-2|-|-|TRBV5-1
CASSWESVGYGYTF
TGCGCCAGCAGCTGGGAATCGGTTGGGTATGGCTACACCTTC
>TRBJ2-5|-|-|TRBV19
CASSIVTNQETQYF
TGTGCCAGTAGTATAGTGACTAACCAAGAGACCCAGTACTTC
>TRBJ1-6|-|-|TRBV3-1/TRBV3-2
CASSRIMPRLNSPLHF
TGTGCCAGCAGCCGGATAATGCCGAGGCTCAATTCACCCCTCCACTTT
>TRBJ1-2|TRBD1|-|TRBV7-2
CASSLTGDFGYTF
TGTGCCAGCAGCTTGACAGGGGACTTTGGCTACACCTTC
>TRBJ1-6|TRBD1|-|TRBV27
CASSLSDRAALHF
TGTGCCAGCAGTTTATCGGACAGGGCCGCCCTCCACTTT
>TRBJ1-1|-|-|TRBV4-1
CASSQGDTEAFF
TGCGCCAGCAGCCAGGGAGACACTGAAGCTTTCTTT
>TRBJ1-2|-|-|TRBV6-5
CASSLNEAGPYGYTF
TGTGCCAGCAGTCTAAACGAAGCAGGGCCCTATGGCTACACCTTC
>TRBJ2-1|TRBD2|-|TRBV7-2
CASSLAGTRIYNEQFF
TGTGCCAGCAGCTTAGCCGGGACTAGGATTTACAATGAGCAGTTCTTC
>TRBJ1-5|-|-|TRBV9
CASSVATRRGCQPQHF
TGTGCCAGCAGCGTAGCTACGCGTCGGGGGTGTCAGCCCCAGCATTTT
>TRBJ1-1|-|few|TRBV28
CASSLAQRAFF
TGTGCCAGCAGTCTCGCCCAAAGGGCTTTCTTT
>TRBJ2-5|TRBD2|-|TRBV7-2
CASALAGGGGETQYF
TGTGCCAGCGCACTAGCGGGAGGCGGTGGGGAGACCCAGTACTTC
>TRBJ2-3|-|-|TRBV19
CASSPQLDTQYF
TGTGCCAGTAGTCCACAGTTGGATACGCAGTATTTT
>TRBJ1-1|-|-|TRBV5-1
CASSLSQVLNTEAFF
TGCGCCAGCAGCTTGAGTCAGGTTCTGAACACTGAAGCTTTCTTT
>TRBJ2-3|TRBD2|-|TRBV4-3
CASSQEGRGDTQYF
TGCGCCAGCAGCCAAGAGGGGAGGGGAGATACGCAGTATTTT
>TRBJ2-1|-|-|TRBV14
CASSQARIFSSYNEQFF
TGTGCCAGCAGCCAAGCAAGAATTTTTAGCTCCTACAATGAGCAGTTCTTC
>TRBJ1-2|TRBD1|few|TRBV11-3
CASSLAAGTAYGYTF
TGTGCCAGCAGCTTAGCTGCCGGGACAGCTTATGGCTACACCTTC
>TRBJ1-2|-|-|TRBV4-1
CASSQEATRAFYGYTF
TGCGCCAGCAGCCAAGAGGCCACCCGGGCTTTCTATGGCTACACCTTC
>TRBJ2-7|-|once|TRBV15
CATSRDHWYEQYF
TGTGCCACCAGCAGAGACCATTGGTACGAGCAGTACTTC
>TRBJ1-3|-|-|TRBV19
CASSIRRSSGNTIYF
TGTGCCAGTAGTATAAGACGGTCATCTGGAAACACCATATATTTT
>TRBJ2-2|-|once|TRBV6-8
CASSCSIPGLKNTGELFF
TGTGCCAGCAGTTGCTCCATACCCGGACTGAAGAACACCGGGGAGCTGTTTTTT
>TRBJ2-3|TRBD1|-|TRBV5-8
CASSLGRTGGADTQYF
TGTGCCAGCAGCTTGGGGCGGACAGGGGGAGCAGATACGCAGTATTTT
>TRBJ1-3|-|-|TRBV5-6
CASSLLYGNTIYF
TGTGCCAGCAGCTTACTCTATGGAAACACCATATATTTT
>TRBJ1-4|-|-|TRBV5-4
CASTPDGTEKLFF
TGTGCCAGCACCCCCGACGGGACGGAAAAACTGTTTTTT
>TRBJ2-2|TRBD2|-|TRBV28
CASWGGRPGELFF
TGTGCCAGCTGGGGCGGGAGGCCCGGGGAGCTGTTTTTT